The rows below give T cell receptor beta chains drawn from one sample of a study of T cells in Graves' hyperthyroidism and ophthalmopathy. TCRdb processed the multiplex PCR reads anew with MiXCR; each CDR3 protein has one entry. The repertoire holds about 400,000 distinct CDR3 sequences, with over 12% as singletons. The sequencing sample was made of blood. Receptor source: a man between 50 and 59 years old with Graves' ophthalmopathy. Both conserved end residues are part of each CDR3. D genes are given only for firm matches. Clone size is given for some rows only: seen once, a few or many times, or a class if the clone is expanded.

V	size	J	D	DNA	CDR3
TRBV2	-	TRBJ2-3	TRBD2	TGTGCCAGCAGACAGGGGGTACTAGCGGGAGGGAGGGCCAGCACAGATACGCAGTATTTT	CASRQGVLAGGRASTDTQYF
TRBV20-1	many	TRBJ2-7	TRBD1	TGCAGTGCTAGGGACTTTGGACAGGACTACGAGCAGTACTTC	CSARDFGQDYEQYF
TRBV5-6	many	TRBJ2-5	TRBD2	TGTGCCAGCAGCCCGGGACTAGATGTCGAGACCCAGTACTTC	CASSPGLDVETQYF
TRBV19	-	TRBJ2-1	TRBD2	TGTGCCAGTAGTATTGCTAGCGGGAGCCCTCCCTACAATGAGCAGTTCTTC	CASSIASGSPPYNEQFF
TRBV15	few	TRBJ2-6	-	TGTGCCACCAGCAGGGCTCCGTTTAAATCTGGGGCCAACGTCCTGACTTTC	CATSRAPFKSGANVLTF
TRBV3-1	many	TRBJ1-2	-	TGTGCCAGCAGCCCCACCCAGGGTCCATTTCAAGAGGTTCTCTATGGCTACACCTTC	CASSPTQGPFQEVLYGYTF
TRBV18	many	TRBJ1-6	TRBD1	TGTGCCAGCTCACCCGACAGGGTTGGTTCACCCCTCCACTTT	CASSPDRVGSPLHF
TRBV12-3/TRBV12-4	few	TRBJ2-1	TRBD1	TGTGCCAGCAGACTCTCTACAGGGGTAGAAACCTACAATGAGCAGTTCTTC	CASRLSTGVETYNEQFF
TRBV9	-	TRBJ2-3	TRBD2	TGTGCCAGCAGCGTATCACCCCCGGGAGCGGGAGACGGAGATACGCAGTATTTT	CASSVSPPGAGDGDTQYF
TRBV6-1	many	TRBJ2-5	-	TGTGCCAGCAGTTCGTCAGGGGGGCAGGAGGAGACCCAGTACTTC	CASSSSGGQEETQYF
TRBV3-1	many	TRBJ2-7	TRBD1	TGTGCCAGCAGCCCAACGGGACAGGGTAACTACGAGCAGTACTTC	CASSPTGQGNYEQYF
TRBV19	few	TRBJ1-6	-	TGTGCCAGTAGTATAGAGACGGACTATAATTCACCCCTCCACTTT	CASSIETDYNSPLHF
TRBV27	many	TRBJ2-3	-	TGTGCCAGGGCGGGTTCTGGGGTGATCACAGATACGCAGTATTTT	CARAGSGVITDTQYF
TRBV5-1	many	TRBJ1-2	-	TGCGCCAGCAGCTTGTCAGGAAGGGATGGCTACACCTTC	CASSLSGRDGYTF
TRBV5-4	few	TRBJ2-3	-	TGTGCCAGCAGCCCTGGAGGGGCGGGGTGGTCGGGTACGCAGTATTTT	CASSPGGAGWSGTQYF
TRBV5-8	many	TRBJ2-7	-	TGTGCCAGCAGCGCCTTCGGGGCCGAGCAGTACTTC	CASSAFGAEQYF
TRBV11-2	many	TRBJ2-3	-	TGTGCCAGCAGGGCGACAGAATCATTGTCAGATACGCAGTATTTT	CASRATESLSDTQYF
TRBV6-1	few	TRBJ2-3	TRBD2	TGTGCCAGCAGAAGTTTGACTAGCGGAGTGAACACAGATACGCAGTATTTT	CASRSLTSGVNTDTQYF
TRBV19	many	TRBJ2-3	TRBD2	TGTGCCAGTAGTTTGGGACTAGCGGGGAGAGATACGCAGTATTTT	CASSLGLAGRDTQYF
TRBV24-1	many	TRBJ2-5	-	TGTGCCACCGGGCTAGGGGAAGAGACCCAGTACTTC	CATGLGEETQYF
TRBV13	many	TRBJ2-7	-	TGTGCCAGCAGCCCAGACTCCTTAGTGTTGAATGAGCAGTACTTC	CASSPDSLVLNEQYF
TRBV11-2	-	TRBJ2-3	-	TGTGCCAGCAGCCGAAAGACAGAAAACACAGATACGCAGTATTTT	CASSRKTENTDTQYF
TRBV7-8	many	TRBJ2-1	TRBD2	TGTGCCAGCAGCTTCTCTAGCGGGAGTCGCAATGAGCAGTTCTTC	CASSFSSGSRNEQFF
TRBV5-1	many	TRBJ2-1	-	TGCGCCAGCAGTGTTAGGGGTAATGAGCAGTTCTTC	CASSVRGNEQFF
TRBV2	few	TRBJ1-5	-	TGTGCCCGCGGACGTTCAGGGCATCAGCCCCAGCATTTT	CARGRSGHQPQHF